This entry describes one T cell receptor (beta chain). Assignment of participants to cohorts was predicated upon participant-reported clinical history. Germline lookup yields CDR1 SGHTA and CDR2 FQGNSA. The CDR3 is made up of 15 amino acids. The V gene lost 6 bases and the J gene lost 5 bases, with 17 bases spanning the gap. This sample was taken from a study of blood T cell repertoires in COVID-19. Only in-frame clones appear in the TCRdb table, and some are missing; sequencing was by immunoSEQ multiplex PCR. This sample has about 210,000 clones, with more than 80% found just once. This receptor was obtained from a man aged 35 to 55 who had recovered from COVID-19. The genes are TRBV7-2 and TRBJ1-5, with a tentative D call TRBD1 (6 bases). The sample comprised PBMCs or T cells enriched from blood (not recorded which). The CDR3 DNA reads TGTGCCAGCAGGCTTAGGGGAGGGGGGGATCAGCCCCAGCATTTT. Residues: CASRLRGGGDQPQHF.